These T cell receptor beta chains were read from a single sample in a study of cytomegalovirus exposure and HLA in healthy donors. The repertoire was sequenced with immunoSEQ multiplex PCR; TCRdb's copy has only in-frame clones and lacks some. Among 200,000 or so clones listed, around 73% were seen once. The sequenced sample was PBMCs. The receptors were gathered from a woman aged 30 to 39 in good health and CMV-seropositive. CDR3s include the opening cysteine and the closing phenylalanine or tryptophan. D genes are given only for firm matches. Only some rows state a clone size, as once, few, many or a class for expanded clones.

v_gene	d_gene	j_gene	abundance	CDR3nt	CDR3aa
TRBV15	-	TRBJ2-7	few	TGTGCCACCAGCAGAGACGAGACTTCCAGCTCCTACGAGCAGTACTTC	CATSRDETSSSYEQYF
TRBV18	-	TRBJ1-4	-	TGTGCCAGCTCACCACCGGCAGGGTTAGGAAAACTGTTTTTT	CASSPPAGLGKLFF
TRBV7-2	-	TRBJ2-7	once	TGTGCCAGCAGCTTATCACAGGGATTCTACGAGCAGTACTTC	CASSLSQGFYEQYF
TRBV2	TRBD1	TRBJ1-2	-	TGTGCCAGCATCGGGACAGGGAACTATGGCTACACCTTC	CASIGTGNYGYTF
TRBV12-2	-	TRBJ2-7	-	TGTGCAAGTCGCTTCCGGAAGACTAGCTCCTACGAGCAGTACTTC	CASRFRKTSSYEQYF
TRBV19	-	TRBJ1-2	-	TGTGCCAGTAGTATAGGTGTGAACTACGGCGGCGGCTACACCTTC	CASSIGVNYGGGYTF
TRBV5-6	-	TRBJ1-1	-	TGTGCCAGCAGCTTGGTAGGGGTGGGGACTGAAGCTTTCTTT	CASSLVGVGTEAFF
TRBV28	-	TRBJ2-1	-	TGTGCCAGCAGTCGAGCGAACTACAATGAGCAGTTCTTC	CASSRANYNEQFF
TRBV9	TRBD2	TRBJ2-3	-	TGTGCCAGCAGCGTAGGTTTTAGCGGGAGGGTTGATACGCAGTATTTT	CASSVGFSGRVDTQYF
TRBV6-5	-	TRBJ1-4	-	TGTGCCAGCAGCCAACAGGCAACTAATGAAAAACTGTTTTTT	CASSQQATNEKLFF
TRBV5-1	TRBD1	TRBJ2-7	-	TGCGCCAGCAGCTGGGACAGGGGAAACTACGAGCAGTACTTC	CASSWDRGNYEQYF
TRBV29-1	TRBD2	TRBJ2-1	-	TGCAGCGTTTGTTCAGGCGGGGGGGCACCCTACAATGAGCAGTTCTTC	CSVCSGGGAPYNEQFF
TRBV14	-	TRBJ2-7	-	TGTGCCAGCAGCCTCTGGACAGCCTACGAGCAGTACTTC	CASSLWTAYEQYF
TRBV19	TRBD2	TRBJ2-7	-	TGTGCCAGTAGTGTAGCGGGAGTTGGGGAGCAGTACTTC	CASSVAGVGEQYF
TRBV7-2	TRBD2	TRBJ2-5	-	TGTGCCAGCAGCTCGGGACTAGCGGGGCGGGGGACCCAGTACTTC	CASSSGLAGRGTQYF
TRBV18	-	TRBJ1-1	once	TGTGCCAGCTCACCTCGAAGAGCAGACATGAACACTGAAGCTTTCTTT	CASSPRRADMNTEAFF
TRBV27	-	TRBJ2-1	-	TGTGCCAGGACCCCAGTATATACAGGGCTGGGTTTTGCTCACAATGAGCAGTTCTTC	CARTPVYTGLGFAHNEQFF